The clone carrying this TCR beta chain was observed a handful of times. Its specificity is unknown. This CDR3 comprises 14 residues. Trimming took 4 bases from V and 0 from J, leaving 9 bases between them. Looked up from germline, CDR1 is SEHNR and CDR2 is FQNEAQ (reference sequence). One entry per CDR3 protein, called by TCRdb with MiXCR from the RT-PCR reads. The table records approximately 530,000 distinct CDR3 sequences, approximately 7.6% of them present only once. The sample comes from a study of response to subunit inactivated influenza vaccine. Findings and caveats of the study: Authors suggested seasonal influenza vaccinations each recruit few new T cells.

The gene calls are TRBV7-9 and TRBJ1-2, with a possible D match to TRBD1 (5 bases). Sequenced here: PBMCs from blood, sampled less than 30 months after vaccination. The clonotype was recovered from a man aged 45-69 years who received an inactivated influenza vaccine. The CDR3 region has the DNA TGTGCCAGCAGCTCAGGGTCTACTAACTATGGCTACACCTTC. It translates to CASSSGSTNYGYTF.